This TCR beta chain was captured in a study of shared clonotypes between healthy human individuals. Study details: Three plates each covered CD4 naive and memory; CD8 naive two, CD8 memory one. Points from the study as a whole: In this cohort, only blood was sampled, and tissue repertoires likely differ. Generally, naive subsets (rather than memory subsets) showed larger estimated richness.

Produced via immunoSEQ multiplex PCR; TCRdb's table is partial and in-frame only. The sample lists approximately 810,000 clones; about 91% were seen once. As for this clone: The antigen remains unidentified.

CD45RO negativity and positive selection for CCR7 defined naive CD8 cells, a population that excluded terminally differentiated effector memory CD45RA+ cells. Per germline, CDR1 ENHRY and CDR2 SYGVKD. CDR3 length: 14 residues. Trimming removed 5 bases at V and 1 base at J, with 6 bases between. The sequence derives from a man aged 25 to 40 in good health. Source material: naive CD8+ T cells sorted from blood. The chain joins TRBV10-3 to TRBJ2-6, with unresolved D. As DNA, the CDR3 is TGTGCCATCAGTACCGCTTCTGGGGCCAACGTCCTGACTTTC. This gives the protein CAISTASGANVLTF.